A selection of T cell receptor beta chains follows, all from one sample in a study of cytomegalovirus exposure and HLA in healthy donors. The assay was immunoSEQ multiplex PCR, and TCRdb's table has in-frame clones only and misses some. In total, the table holds tens of thousands of clones. Sequencing used PBMCs. The receptors originated from a woman aged 18-30 years in good health and CMV-seronegative. The CDR3 runs from the conserved cysteine through the conserved F or W. A D gene is named only where the DNA matches it firmly.

TRBJ2-3	NA	TRBV11-2	CASSLFEGSGDTQYF	TGTGCCAGCAGCTTGTTTGAGGGTTCGGGAGATACGCAGTATTTT
TRBJ2-3	TRBD1	TRBV18	CASSPGQVGTDTQYF	TGTGCCAGCTCACCGGGACAGGTCGGTACAGATACGCAGTATTTT
TRBJ1-6	NA	TRBV5-5	CASSLQGHRSSPLHF	TGTGCCAGCAGCTTACAGGGCCATAGGAGTTCACCCCTCCACTTT
TRBJ2-7	NA	TRBV7-9	CASSLFQGSYEQYF	TGTGCCAGCAGCTTATTTCAGGGCTCCTACGAGCAGTACTTC
TRBJ2-2	TRBD1	TRBV5-1	CASIYKPAGTGDAGELFF	TGCGCCAGCATCTATAAACCCGCCGGGACAGGGGATGCCGGGGAGCTGTTTTTT
TRBJ2-7	NA	TRBV29-1	CSVSGSTHSYEQYF	TGCAGCGTTAGCGGCTCCACCCACTCCTACGAGCAGTACTTC
TRBJ2-7	NA	TRBV18	CASSPPLPSGSYEQYF	TGTGCCAGCTCACCACCGTTACCCTCCGGCTCCTACGAGCAGTACTTC
TRBJ2-3	NA	TRBV4-1	CASSQEVPSADTQYF	TGCGCCAGCAGCCAAGAGGTTCCTAGTGCAGATACGCAGTATTTT
TRBJ1-2	NA	TRBV20-1	CSAPGYPGYTF	TGCAGTGCCCCAGGGTACCCTGGCTACACCTTC
TRBJ1-2	NA	TRBV5-1	CASSTDHYGYTF	TGCGCCAGCTCGACAGATCACTATGGCTACACCTTC
TRBJ2-5	NA	TRBV7-2	CASSLFQETQYF	TGTGCCAGCAGCTTATTCCAGGAGACCCAGTACTTC
TRBJ1-5	NA	TRBV30	CAWSTRGVGSQPQHF	TGTGCCTGGAGTACCCGCGGGGTCGGGAGTCAGCCCCAGCATTTT
TRBJ2-7	TRBD2	TRBV27	CASMRASGGAYEQYF	TGTGCCAGCATGCGAGCTAGCGGGGGCGCCTACGAGCAGTACTTC
TRBJ2-3	TRBD1	TRBV15	CATTRDRGFIDTQYF	TGTGCCACCACCCGGGACAGGGGGTTTATAGATACGCAGTATTTT